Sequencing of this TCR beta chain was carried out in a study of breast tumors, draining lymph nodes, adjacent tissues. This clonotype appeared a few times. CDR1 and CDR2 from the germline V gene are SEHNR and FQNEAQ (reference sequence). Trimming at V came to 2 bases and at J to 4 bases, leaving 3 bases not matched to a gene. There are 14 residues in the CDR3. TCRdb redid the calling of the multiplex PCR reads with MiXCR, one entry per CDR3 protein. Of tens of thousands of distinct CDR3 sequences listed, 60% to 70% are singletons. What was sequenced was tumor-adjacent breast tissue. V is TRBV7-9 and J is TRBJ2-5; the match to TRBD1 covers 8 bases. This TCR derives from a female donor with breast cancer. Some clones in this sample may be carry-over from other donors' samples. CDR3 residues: CASSLPGGGETQYF. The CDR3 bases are TGTGCCAGCAGCTTACCAGGGGGCGGAGAGACCCAGTACTTC.